This T cell receptor (beta chain) was captured in a study of cytomegalovirus exposure and HLA in healthy donors. With V trimmed by 1 base and J by 1 base, 10 bases remained unmatched. Germline CDR1 is SEHNR and CDR2 is FQNEAQ (reference sequence). This CDR3 has 18 amino acids. Amplification used 60 Vbeta primers and 13 Jbeta primers. Libraries were prepared by immunoSEQ multiplex PCR; TCRdb keeps only in-frame clonotypes and omits some of them. The table has 100,000 to 150,000 clones, more than 65% seen once; the top ten hold under 3.5%. The sample comprised PBMCs. The J gene is TRBJ1-2, the V gene TRBV7-9; 9 positions agree with TRBD1. The clonotype was recovered from a man between 45 and 60 years old in good health and CMV-seronegative. DNA for the CDR3: TGTGCCAGCAGCTTAGGGACTCTAGGACAGGGGATTAACTATGGCTACACCTTC. Translation: CASSLGTLGQGINYGYTF. The whole variable domain, remainder taken from reference TRBV7-9 and TRBJ1-2, is DTGVSQNPRHKITKRGQNVTFRCDPISEHNRLYWYRQTLGQGPEFLTYFQNEAQLEKSRLLSDRFSAERPKGSFSTLEIQRTEQGDSAMYLCASSLGTLGQGINYGYTFGSGTRLTVV.